Sequencing of this T cell receptor (beta chain) was carried out in a study of tumor-infiltrating lymphocytes in localized non-small cell lung cancer. Study at large: Patients included smokers and never-smokers with various histologies, some sampled after neoadjuvant chemotherapy. General study points: TCR sequencing covered a subset of patients with enough tissue. Compared with uninvolved lung, tumors showed higher T cell infiltration by TCRbeta sequencing. Recurrence-free survival showed no association with tumor T-cell fraction.

A note on this clone: Its target is unknown.

Sequencing was performed with immunoSEQ multiplex PCR; in TCRdb, only in-frame clones are kept and a portion is missing. The sample records tens of thousands of clones, around 75% being singletons. The V gene lost 5 bases and the J gene lost 10 bases, with 14 bases spanning the gap. Per the germline V gene, CDR1 is SGHDN and CDR2 is FVKESK. The CDR3 consists of 12 residues. This chain joins TRBV14 and TRBJ1-1; possibly TRBD1 for D (6 bases). What was sequenced was lung tumor tissue. The clonotype was recovered from a human donor with non-small cell lung cancer. The chain's CDR3 is CASSGFRGVAFF. CDR3 DNA sequence: TGTGCCAGCAGCGGTTTCAGGGGAGTAGCTTTCTTT.